This TCR beta chain appears in the sequencing data of a study of blood T cells in healthy people across ages. Turning to this clonotype: Its antigen remains unknown.

Broader study findings: The long-lived group displayed more naive CD4+ cells, plus higher diversity, than the aged donors did. Roughly linear age-related decline in beta diversity appeared, significant by age around 42.

For the second PCR, which ran for about 7 to 11 cycles, a sample-barcoded 5' primer and a J-beta primer mix were used. One entry per CDR3 protein results from TCRdb running MiXCR on the 5' RACE reads. Here the sample spans 780,000 or so distinct CDR3 sequences, around half being singletons. The length of the CDR3 is 14 residues. Germline values: CDR1 MNHEY, CDR2 SMNVEV (reference sequence). Each donor's blood draw was ten milliliters of peripheral blood. The gene calls are TRBV27 and TRBJ2-4; D call uncertain. The J call could be wrong; TRBJ2-7 is a better fit for the DNA end. The clonotype comes from a man at least 80 years old in good health. The specimen sequenced was blood. Here the CDR3 DNA reads TGTGCCAGCAGTTTATCCCGGGTCAACTACGAGCAGTACTTC. This gives the protein CASSLSRVNYEQYF.